These 3 T cell receptor beta chains came from one sample sequenced in a study of blood T cell repertoires in COVID-19. Some clones are missing from TCRdb's copy, which holds only in-frame ones; the method was immunoSEQ multiplex PCR. The sample contains 200,000 or so clones, 88% of which appear only once. Sequencing was done on a sample of PBMCs or T cells enriched from blood (not recorded which). The receptors were gathered from a woman between 25 and 40 years old who had recovered from COVID-19.

A few counts support this clone. In DNA, the CDR3 is TGTGCCAGCAGTTTTAGGGACTTCGATGGCTACACCTTC. This translates into CASSFRDFDGYTF. V usage is TRBV12-3 or TRBV12-4 and J usage is TRBJ1-2; possible D gene TRBD1, 5 bases. The CDR3 spans 13 residues. V lost 3 bases and J lost 6, with 11 bases in between.

The chain recombines TRBV18 with TRBJ1-3; 9 positions agree with TRBD1. V trimming: 3 bases; J trimming: 9 bases; junction bases outside the gene matches: 9. The CDR3 loop spans 15 amino acids. The germline gives CDR1 KGHSH, CDR2 LQKENI. The CDR3 loop reads CASSPGTGRSVTIYF. As DNA, the CDR3 is TGTGCCAGCTCACCTGGGACAGGGAGGTCGGTCACCATATATTTT.

The chain uses TRBV11-2 and TRBJ1-3, with D possibly being TRBD1 (5 bases). The ends were cut back, 5 bases at V and 0 bases at J, with 11 bases in the middle. The CDR3 is 15 residues long. CDR1 and CDR2 from the germline V gene are SGHAT and FQNNGV. The CDR3 loop is CASSRDRRSGNTIYF. The CDR3 bases are TGTGCCAGCAGCCGAGACAGACGCTCTGGAAACACCATATATTTT.